Presented here are 21 T cell receptor beta chains from one specimen sequenced in a study of blood T cells in healthy people across ages. Through a sample-barcoded 5' primer and a J-beta primer mix, a second PCR was run for about 6 to 11 cycles. Each CDR3 protein gets one entry after TCRdb re-called the 5' RACE reads with MiXCR. The sample holds roughly 930,000 distinct CDR3 sequences, 40% to 60% seen once. The sample taken for sequencing was blood. These receptors were obtained from a man between 25 and 39 years old in good health.

This clonotype came up a few times. The chain combines TRBV7-2 with TRBJ2-7; D is perhaps TRBD1 (6 bases). This CDR3 has 14 amino acids. Per germline, CDR1 SGHTA and CDR2 FQGNSA. Deletions cut 5 bases from V and 0 bases from J, with 11 bases between. The DNA for the CDR3 is TGTGCCAGCAGCGTAGACAGGCCCTCCTACGAGCAGTACTTC. Translated, it gives CASSVDRPSYEQYF.

This clonotype has a handful of counts. This chain links TRBV4-1 with TRBJ1-6; D unresolved. The CDR3 length is 16 residues. In germline, CDR1 is MGHRA, CDR2 YSYEKL. V lost 0 bases and J 7 bases, leaving 13 bases between the germline ends. CDR3 sequence: CASSQETRIWNSPLHF. The CDR3 DNA sequence: TGCGCCAGCAGCCAAGAAACAAGGATATGGAATTCACCCCTCCACTTT.

This clonotype was observed a single time. This chain uses TRBV28 with TRBJ2-1; no reliable D call. Trimming cost V 9 bases and J 0 bases, with 9 bases left between them. This CDR3 has 13 amino acids. The germline gives CDR1 MDHEN, CDR2 SYDVKM. CDR3 DNA sequence: TGTGCCAGTATTAAGAGCTCCTACAATGAGCAGTTCTTC. Its protein product is CASIKSSYNEQFF.

This chain connects TRBV4-1 to TRBJ2-7; D ambiguous. Trimming removed 2 bases at V and 1 base at J, with 9 bases between. Per germline, CDR1 MGHRA and CDR2 YSYEKL. This CDR3 spans 14 amino acids. The CDR3 nucleotides are TGCGCCAGCAGCCAATTGGCAGCATCCTACGAGCAGTACTTC. Translating gives CASSQLAASYEQYF.

In its sample, this clonotype was seen many times. V is TRBV27 and J is TRBJ2-7, with 9 bases aligning to TRBD1. Germline V CDR1 and CDR2: MNHEY, SMNVEV (reference sequence). The V gene end was trimmed by 6 bases and the J gene end by 3 bases; junction bases not matched to a gene: 6. The CDR3 contains 14 residues. Here the CDR3 DNA reads TGTGCCAGCAGCCGACAGGGGGGTGACTACGAGCAGTACTTC. It yields the protein CASSRQGGDYEQYF.

This rearrangement joins TRBV6-5 to TRBJ2-7, with TRBD2 as a possible D gene (6 bases). From germline, CDR1 is MNHEY and CDR2 SVGAGI. Trimming took off 3 bases at V and 3 bases at J, with 15 bases between the two ends. CDR3 length equals 15 residues. The chain's CDR3 is CASSYRGKRNYEQYF. The CDR3 bases are TGTGCCAGCAGTTATCGGGGGAAACGAAACTACGAGCAGTACTTC.

The chain uses TRBV27 and TRBJ2-5, with 13 bases that match TRBD2. Germline CDR1 and CDR2: MNHEY and SMNVEV (reference sequence). J gave up 5 bases and V 5 bases, and 5 bases lay outside the gene matches. This CDR3 has 15 amino acids. CDR3 protein: CASSTGLAGYETQYF. The CDR3 coding sequence is TGTGCCAGCAGTACGGGACTAGCGGGGTATGAGACCCAGTACTTC.

This chain links TRBV7-3 with TRBJ2-7, with 7 bases identical to TRBD1. The CDR3 spans 15 residues. Germline CDR1 reads SGHTA; CDR2 reads FQGTGA. Unmatched junction bases numbered 8, after V lost 5 bases and J lost 1 base. This chain's CDR3 is CASSPGPGGSYEQYF. The CDR3 nucleotides are TGTGCCAGCAGCCCCGGTCCAGGGGGATCCTACGAGCAGTACTTC.

This sequence joins TRBV6-5 and TRBJ2-3, with D perhaps matching TRBD1 (6 bases). Trimming pared 4 bases from V and 4 bases from J, leaving 21 bases between. The CDR3 sequence is 17 residues long. CDR1 and CDR2 (germline): MNHEY, SVGAGI. CDR3 region: CASSLSPGHTLPDTQYF. CDR3 in DNA: TGTGCCAGCAGTTTATCCCCGGGACACACCCTTCCAGATACGCAGTATTTT.

This clonotype was observed a handful of times. The CDR3 DNA sequence: TGTGCCAGCAGTCCGCTGACAGGGGGGGGCTACACCTTC. This codes for CASSPLTGGGYTF. The chain is built from TRBV27 and TRBJ1-2, with 9 positions matching TRBD1. CDR3 size: 13 residues. With V trimmed by 5 bases and J by 8 bases, 6 bases remained unmatched. Germline-derived CDR1 and CDR2 are MNHEY and SMNVEV (reference sequence).

The chain's CDR3 is CATMVNNEQFF. The DNA for the CDR3 is TGTGCCACCATGGTTAACAATGAGCAGTTCTTC. The chain couples TRBV24-1 to TRBJ2-1; D ambiguous. Germline CDR1 is KGHDR and CDR2 is SFDVKD. The CDR3 consists of 11 residues. With 8 bases removed from V and 5 bases from J, the gap between germline ends came to 6 bases.

The chain uses TRBV20-1 and TRBJ2-5, with 11 bases aligning to TRBD2. Germline trimming cut 0 bases from V and 11 bases from J; bases unmatched to any gene: 8. Germline-derived CDR1 and CDR2 are DFQATT and SNEGSKA (reference sequence). The CDR3 totals 14 residues. This chain's CDR3 is CSARDLAGGEEQYF. In DNA, the CDR3 is TGCAGTGCTAGAGACCTAGCGGGGGGAGAAGAGCAGTACTTC.

The chain is built from TRBV29-1 and TRBJ2-5; D not certain. The CDR3 runs 13 residues. Germline loops: CDR1 SQVTM, CDR2 ANQGSEA. V lost 6 bases to trimming and J lost 0 bases, with 11 bases between them. The CDR3 DNA reads TGCAGCGTCGCTACAGTGAACCAAGAGACCCAGTACTTC. This sequence encodes CSVATVNQETQYF. The full variable domain, in which reference TRBV29-1 and TRBJ2-5 provide the parts outside the CDR3, is SAVISQKPSRDICQRGTSLTIQCQVDSQVTMMFWYRQQPGQSLTLIATANQGSEATYESGFVIDKFPISRPNLTFSTLTVSNMSPEDSSIYLCSVATVNQETQYFGPGTRLLVL.

The DNA for the CDR3 is TGTGCGACCGGGAGGGCTCGGTACCAAGAGACCCAGTACTTC. Translation gives CATGRARYQETQYF. The J gene is TRBJ2-5, the V gene TRBV5-6, with 8 bases matching TRBD2. The CDR3 length is 14 residues. Germline lookup yields CDR1 SGHDT and CDR2 YYEEEE.

On this clonotype: At one end the junction does not follow the germline gene, possibly because of a read error. V gene TRBV12-3 or TRBV12-4 combines with J gene TRBJ2-7; a possible D gene is TRBD1 (5 bases). The CDR3 sequence is 13 residues long. The CDR3 protein is CASSQFQGYERYF. The DNA for the CDR3 is TGTGCCAGCAGTCAGTTCCAGGGTTACGAGCGGTACTTC.

The CDR3 DNA is TGCAGTGCTAGATCATGGACAGGGTTGAATGAGCAGTTCTTC. Residues: CSARSWTGLNEQFF. The chain combines TRBV20-1 with TRBJ2-1; 8 nucleotides align to TRBD1. The CDR3 spans 14 residues. V lost 2 bases, J lost 7 bases, and 7 bases stayed unmatched. CDR1 and CDR2 from the germline V gene are DFQATT and SNEGSKA (reference sequence).

J is TRBJ2-1 and V is TRBV27; possible D gene TRBD1, 6 bases. From germline, CDR1 is MNHEY and CDR2 SMNVEV (reference sequence). CDR3 length equals 13 residues. Trimming left V 5 bases short and J 7 bases short, with 12 bases between. DNA of the CDR3: TGTGCCAGCAGTGCCACAGGGTGGAATGAGCAGTTCTTC. Its protein product is CASSATGWNEQFF.

This clonotype was counted a few times. The chain uses TRBV10-3 and TRBJ2-3, with D perhaps being TRBD1 or TRBD2 (5 bases each). CDR3 length: 17 residues. Germline values: CDR1 ENHRY, CDR2 SYGVKD. V lost 1 base to trimming and J lost 0 bases, with 14 bases between them. DNA for the CDR3: TGTGCCATCAGTGAGTTGCCCCGGGACGGCAGCACAGATACGCAGTATTTT. Its translation: CAISELPRDGSTDTQYF.

This clonotype was seen just once. Possible read error: a much larger clone is one base away. The chain combines TRBV3-1 with TRBJ1-1, with D tentatively TRBD1 (6 bases). The CDR3 covers 13 residues. Germline CDR1 is LGHDT and CDR2 is YNNKEL (reference sequence). As DNA, the CDR3 is TGTGCCAACAGCCAATACAGGGCTACTGAAGCTTTCTTT. Translating it yields CANSQYRATEAFF.

The chain couples TRBV9 to TRBJ1-4; no definite D call. Trimming shortened V by 5 bases and J by 8 bases, and 13 bases separated the two germline ends. Germline CDR1 SGDLS, CDR2 YYNGEE. CDR3 size: 13 residues. CDR3 loop: CASSARSGEKLFF. CDR3 sequence (DNA): TGTGCCAGCAGTGCAAGGTCGGGGGAAAAACTGTTTTTT.

The chain carries TRBV28 and TRBJ1-2; TRBD1 aligns across 7 bases. V gave up 8 bases and J gave up 8 bases; unmatched junction bases: 17. Germline V CDR1 and CDR2: MDHEN, SYDVKM. CDR3 size: 15 residues. CDR3: CASRNSGGGAWGYTF. CDR3 bases: TGTGCCAGCCGGAATTCGGGAGGGGGCGCTTGGGGCTACACCTTC.